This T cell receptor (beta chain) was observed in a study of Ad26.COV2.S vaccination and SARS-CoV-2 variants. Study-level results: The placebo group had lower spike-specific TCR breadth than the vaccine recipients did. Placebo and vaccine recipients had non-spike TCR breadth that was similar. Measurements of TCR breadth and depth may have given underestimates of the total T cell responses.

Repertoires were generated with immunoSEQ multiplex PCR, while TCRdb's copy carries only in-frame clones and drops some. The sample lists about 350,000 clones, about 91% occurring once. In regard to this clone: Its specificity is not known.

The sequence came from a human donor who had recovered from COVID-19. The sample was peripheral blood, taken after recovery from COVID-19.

CDR3 sequence (DNA): TGTGCCAGCAGCCCCTTGTACGGGAACACTGAAGCTTTCTTT. This codes for CASSPLYGNTEAFF. The rearrangement uses TRBV5-6 and TRBJ1-1; D ambiguous. The ends were cut back, 4 bases at V and 1 base at J, with 11 bases in the middle. CDR1 is SGHDT and CDR2 is YYEEEE in the germline V gene. This CDR3 is 14 amino acids long.